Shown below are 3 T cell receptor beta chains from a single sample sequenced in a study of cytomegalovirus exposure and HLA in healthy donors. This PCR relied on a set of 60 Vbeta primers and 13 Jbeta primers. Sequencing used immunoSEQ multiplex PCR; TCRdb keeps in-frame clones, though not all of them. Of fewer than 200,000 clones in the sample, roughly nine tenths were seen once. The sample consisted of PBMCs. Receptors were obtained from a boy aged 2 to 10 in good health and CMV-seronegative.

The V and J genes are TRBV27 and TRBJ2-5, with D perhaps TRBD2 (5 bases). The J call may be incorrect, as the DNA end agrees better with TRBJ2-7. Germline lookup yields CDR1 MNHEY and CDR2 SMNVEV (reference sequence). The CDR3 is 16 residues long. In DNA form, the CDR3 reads TGTGCCAGCAGTCTCCGCTGGACCGCCGAGGGCTACGAGCAGTACTTC. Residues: CASSLRWTAEGYEQYF.

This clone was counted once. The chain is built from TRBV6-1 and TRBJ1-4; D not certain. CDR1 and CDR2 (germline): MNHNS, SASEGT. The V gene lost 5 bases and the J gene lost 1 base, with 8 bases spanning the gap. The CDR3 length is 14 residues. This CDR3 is CASSRSGTNEKLFF. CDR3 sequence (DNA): TGTGCCAGCAGTCGTTCCGGAACTAATGAAAAACTGTTTTTT.

CDR3 in DNA: TGCGCCAGCAGCCCGGGACAGGATTATTCACCCCTCCACTTT. It codes for CASSPGQDYSPLHF. The V call is TRBV5-1, the J call TRBJ1-6; TRBD1 matches 8 bases. Germline-derived CDR1 and CDR2 are SGHRS and YFSETQ. J lost 8 bases, V lost 4 bases, and 5 bases had no gene match. CDR3 length: 14 residues.